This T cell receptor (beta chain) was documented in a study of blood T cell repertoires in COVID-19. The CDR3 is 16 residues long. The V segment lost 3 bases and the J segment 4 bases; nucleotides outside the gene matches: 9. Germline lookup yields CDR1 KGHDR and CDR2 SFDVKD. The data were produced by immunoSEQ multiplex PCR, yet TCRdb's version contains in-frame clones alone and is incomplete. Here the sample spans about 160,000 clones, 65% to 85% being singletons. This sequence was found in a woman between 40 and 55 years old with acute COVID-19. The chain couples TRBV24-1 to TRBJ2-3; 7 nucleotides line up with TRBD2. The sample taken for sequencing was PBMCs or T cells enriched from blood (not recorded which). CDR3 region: CATSDGGAGVADTQYF. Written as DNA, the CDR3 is TGTGCCACCAGTGATGGTGGGGCGGGAGTAGCAGATACGCAGTATTTT.